Following are 26 T cell receptor beta chains from one sample sequenced in a study of cytomegalovirus exposure and HLA in healthy donors. The PCR had 60 Vbeta and 13 Jbeta primers. Method: immunoSEQ multiplex PCR; TCRdb's copy keeps in-frame clones and lacks some. The sample has about 120,000 clones; 77% are singletons. The sequenced sample was PBMCs. The receptors here all came from a man in his forties in good health and CMV-seropositive.

The genes are TRBV28 and TRBJ2-7, with TRBD1 matching over 10 bases. Unmatched junction bases numbered 1, after V lost 8 bases and J lost 0 bases. Germline loops: CDR1 MDHEN, CDR2 SYDVKM. This CDR3 has 13 residues. The chain's CDR3 is CASGTGVSYEQYF. For the CDR3, the DNA is TGTGCCAGCGGGACAGGGGTCTCCTACGAGCAGTACTTC.

This chain joins TRBV28 and TRBJ1-5, with D possibly TRBD1 on 6 matching bases. The ends were cut back, 9 bases at V and 2 bases at J, with 11 bases in the middle. There are 13 residues in the CDR3. CDR1 is MDHEN, CDR2 SYDVKM, per germline. Written as DNA, the CDR3 is TGTGCCAGTGAAGGGGGTGGCAATCAGCCCCAGCATTTT. Translated, it gives CASEGGGNQPQHF.

This chain uses TRBV4-1 with TRBJ2-7; D might be TRBD2 (6 bases). Trimming pared 3 bases from V and 3 bases from J, leaving 15 bases between. Per germline, CDR1 MGHRA and CDR2 YSYEKL. This CDR3 comprises 15 residues. The CDR3 is CASSHFARGDYEQYF. As DNA, the CDR3 is TGCGCCAGCAGCCACTTCGCGCGGGGCGACTACGAGCAGTACTTC.

This chain connects TRBV7-9 to TRBJ2-5; TRBD2 matches at 12 bases. Losses at the gene ends were 2 bases for V and 7 bases for J; bases not matched to a gene: 8. This CDR3 has 16 residues. Germline V gene sequence: CDR1 SEHNR, CDR2 FQNEAQ (reference sequence). CDR3 in amino acids: CASSLRSSGGAGTQYF. In DNA, the CDR3 is TGTGCCAGCAGCTTAAGGTCTAGCGGGGGGGCTGGGACCCAGTACTTC.

This chain links TRBV7-9 with TRBJ2-1; 8 positions match TRBD2. Germline assignment: CDR1 SEHNR and CDR2 FQNEAQ (reference sequence). The CDR3 is 15 residues long. V shed 2 bases and J 2 bases; nucleotides not matched to a gene: 2. In nucleotides, the CDR3 is TGTGCCAGCAGCTTATGGCGGGGGGCCTACAATGAGCAGTTCTTC. As protein: CASSLWRGAYNEQFF.

The chain joins TRBV5-1 to TRBJ2-7, with TRBD1 identical over 10 bases. The J segment lost 1 base and the V segment lost 0 bases, leaving 4 bases of the junction unmatched. Germline CDR1 reads SGHRS; CDR2 reads YFSETQ. This CDR3 has 16 residues. CDR3 sequence (DNA): TGCGCCAGCAGCTTGGCCGACAGGGGGCAATCCTACGAGCAGTACTTC. This gives the protein CASSLADRGQSYEQYF.

The chain recombines TRBV2 with TRBJ1-6; perhaps TRBD1 as D (5 bases). Germline V gives CDR1 SNHLY, CDR2 FYNNEI. V gave up 7 bases and J gave up 7 bases, with 11 bases separating them. The CDR3 runs 13 residues. The CDR3 protein is CASNPRVNSPLHF. CDR3 nucleotides: TGTGCCAGCAATCCCAGGGTCAATTCACCCCTCCACTTT.

This chain links TRBV7-9 with TRBJ2-1; tentatively, D is TRBD1 (5 bases). This CDR3 spans 16 amino acids. The germline V and J ends were trimmed by 5 bases and 12 bases, with 26 bases remaining between them. From germline, CDR1 is SEHNR and CDR2 FQNEAQ (reference sequence). CDR3 sequence (DNA): TGTGCCAGCAGCCCACACACAGGACGTACAATGAATTGGCAGTTCTTC. Its protein is CASSPHTGRTMNWQFF.

The chain's CDR3 is CSIRDSLSSYNEQFF. For the CDR3, the DNA is TGCAGCATCAGGGACAGCCTGAGCTCCTACAATGAGCAGTTCTTC. V and J are TRBV29-1 and TRBJ2-1; 7 positions match TRBD1. CDR3 length: 15 residues. V lost 8 bases to trimming and J lost 0 bases; unmatched junction nucleotides: 10. Germline V CDR1 and CDR2: SQVTM, ANQGSEA.

This clone came up a few times. The chain joins TRBV28 to TRBJ2-1; 7 nucleotides line up with TRBD2. The junction had 8 bases not matched to a gene; V was cut back by 5 bases and J by 4 bases. Germline V CDR1 and CDR2: MDHEN, SYDVKM. The CDR3 is made up of 15 amino acids. CDR3 residues: CASSLGLVRYNEQFF. In nucleotides, the CDR3 is TGTGCCAGCAGTCTAGGACTAGTGAGGTACAATGAGCAGTTCTTC. Combining the CDR3 with reference TRBV28 and TRBJ2-1 gives the whole variable domain DVKVTQSSRYLVKRTGEKVFLECVQDMDHENMFWYRQDPGLGLRLIYFSYDVKMKEKGDIPEGYSVSREKKERFSLILESASTNQTSMYLCASSLGLVRYNEQFFGPGTRLTVL.

The CDR3 sequence is CASSPLRDTEAFF. The CDR3 nucleotides read TGTGCCAGCAGCCCACTAAGAGACACTGAAGCTTTCTTT. V gene TRBV7-2 combines with J gene TRBJ1-1; D is undetermined. The CDR3 totals 13 residues. Trimming removed 5 bases from V and 3 bases from J, with 10 bases in between. The germline V gene has CDR1 SGHTA and CDR2 FQGNSA.

This chain joins TRBV19 and TRBJ2-7, with TRBD1 matching 8 bases. This CDR3 is built from 15 residues. In germline, CDR1 is LNHDA, CDR2 SQIVND (reference sequence). Trimming removed 2 bases from V and 0 bases from J; junction bases left unmatched: 3. The CDR3 sequence: CASSIRTGSSYEQYF. CDR3 DNA: TGTGCCAGTAGTATACGGACAGGGAGCTCCTACGAGCAGTACTTC.

This chain links TRBV28 with TRBJ2-5, with 8 bases aligning to TRBD1. The J call is doubtful: the DNA matches TRBJ2-7 better. The CDR3 runs 13 residues. Germline V gives CDR1 MDHEN, CDR2 SYDVKM. CDR3 sequence (DNA): TGTGCCAGCAGCACCCTCGACAGGGGCGAGCAGTACTTC. This translates into CASSTLDRGEQYF.

The gene calls are TRBV5-6 and TRBJ2-5; tentatively, D is TRBD2 (5 bases). Germline V gene lookup returns CDR1 SGHDT and CDR2 YYEEEE. The CDR3 is made up of 15 amino acids. V lost 3 bases and J 2 bases, leaving 14 bases between the germline ends. In nucleotides, the CDR3 is TGTGCCAGCAGCTCCCCCGAGGGATTACAAGAGACCCAGTACTTC. Protein: CASSSPEGLQETQYF.

This clone occurred a few times. V usage is TRBV7-2 and J usage is TRBJ2-7; D is uncertain. The CDR3 runs to 14 residues. V was shortened by 5 bases and J by 0 bases, with 11 bases between the two germline ends. Looked up from germline, CDR1 is SGHTA and CDR2 is FQGNSA. The CDR3 DNA reads as TGTGCCAGCAGCGCGGCGCAAGCCTCCTACGAGCAGTACTTC. It codes for CASSAAQASYEQYF.

The chain is built from TRBV7-2 and TRBJ2-3, with 7 nucleotides matching TRBD1. Germline assignment: CDR1 SGHTA and CDR2 FQGNSA. V shed 2 bases, J shed 11 bases, and the junction held 16 bases outside the gene matches. This CDR3 comprises 16 residues. The CDR3, as DNA: TGTGCCAGCAGCTTACATTCCGGGACAGTCTCAGGTGGGCAGTATTTT. It codes for CASSLHSGTVSGGQYF.

The CDR3 nucleotides read TGTGCCAGCAGCCCTTTCGGGGTGAACTACGAGCAGTACTTC. It encodes CASSPFGVNYEQYF. The gene calls are TRBV5-6 and TRBJ2-7, with D possibly matching TRBD2 (5 bases). This CDR3 spans 14 amino acids. Per the germline V gene, CDR1 is SGHDT and CDR2 is YYEEEE. V was clipped by 4 bases and J by 3 bases, with 14 bases between them.

The rearrangement links TRBV27 to TRBJ1-2; D is unclear. The CDR3 is 11 residues long. Germline CDR1 and CDR2: MNHEY and SMNVEV (reference sequence). The V end was cut by 10 bases, the J end by 6 bases, with 12 bases between. The CDR3 loop reads CATLTAHGYTF. The CDR3 coding sequence is TGTGCCACGCTCACAGCCCATGGCTACACCTTC.

The chain joins TRBV18 to TRBJ2-1; 7 nucleotides align to TRBD2. Germline CDR1 KGHSH, CDR2 LQKENI. Trimming cost V 3 bases and J 2 bases; bases outside gene matches: 4. The CDR3 totals 15 residues. The CDR3, as DNA: TGTGCCAGCTCACCGACGGGGGGAGCCTACAATGAGCAGTTCTTC. Translating gives CASSPTGGAYNEQFF.

This clone appeared a few times. The chain combines TRBV7-9 with TRBJ2-7; 8 bases are a match to TRBD1. The CDR3 loop spans 13 amino acids. V lost 5 bases and J lost 3; bases outside the gene matches: 3. Germline assignment: CDR1 SEHNR and CDR2 FQNEAQ (reference sequence). CDR3 DNA: TGTGCCAGCAGCACTGGGACAGGCTACGAGCAGTACTTC. Its translation: CASSTGTGYEQYF. Full variable domain (missing parts from reference TRBV7-9 and TRBJ2-7): DTGVSQNPRHKITKRGQNVTFRCDPISEHNRLYWYRQTLGQGPEFLTYFQNEAQLEKSRLLSDRFSAERPKGSFSTLEIQRTEQGDSAMYLCASSTGTGYEQYFGPGTRLTVT.

The J gene is TRBJ2-7, the V gene TRBV19; maybe TRBD1 (5 bases). The CDR3 loop spans 11 amino acids. Germline-derived CDR1 and CDR2 are LNHDA and SQIVND (reference sequence). V shed 2 bases and J shed 7 bases, with 6 bases lying between them. As DNA, the CDR3 is TGTGCCAGTAGTATAAGGGGAGAGCAGTACTTC. Its protein product is CASSIRGEQYF.

V and J are TRBV7-6 and TRBJ2-5, with TRBD2 as a possible D gene (6 bases). The germline gives CDR1 SGHVS, CDR2 FNYEAQ. V lost 4 bases and J 11 bases, leaving 14 bases between the germline ends. CDR3 length: 12 amino acids. Here the CDR3 DNA reads TGTGCCAGCAGCTCCCCCTCTCGGGAGCAGTACTTC. This translates into CASSSPSREQYF. Using reference TRBV7-6 and TRBJ2-5 for the parts outside the CDR3, the full variable domain is GAGVSQSPRYKVTKRGQDVALRCDPISGHVSLYWYRQALGQGPEFLTYFNYEAQQDKSGLPNDRFSAERPEGSISTLTIQRTEQRDSAMYRCASSSPSREQYFGPGTRLLVL.

This sequence joins TRBV19 and TRBJ2-1, with 7 bases matching TRBD2. V lost 5 bases, J lost 9 bases, and 13 bases stayed unmatched. The CDR3 is 15 amino acids. CDR1 LNHDA and CDR2 SQIVND come from the germline V gene (reference sequence). The DNA of the CDR3 is TGTGCCAGTAGTGGGGACTTGTGGGGGAGGGGTGAGCAGTTCTTC. Protein product: CASSGDLWGRGEQFF.

V gene TRBV19 combines with J gene TRBJ1-3, with 9 positions matching TRBD1. The V gene end was trimmed by 6 bases and the J gene end by 2 bases; junction bases not matched to a gene: 2. This CDR3 has 14 amino acids. Germline CDR1 reads LNHDA; CDR2 reads SQIVND (reference sequence). CDR3 sequence (DNA): TGTGCCAGTAGGGGACAGGGTCCTGGAAACACCATATATTTT. It translates to CASRGQGPGNTIYF.

The chain has TRBV6-1 and TRBJ1-6, with D possibly matching TRBD1 (6 bases). Per the germline V gene, CDR1 is MNHNS and CDR2 is SASEGT. Trimming took off 1 base at V and 0 bases at J, with 10 bases between the two ends. This CDR3 spans 17 amino acids. The chain's CDR3 is CASSEGQGSSYNSPLHF. The CDR3, as DNA: TGTGCCAGCAGTGAAGGGCAGGGGAGCTCCTATAATTCACCCCTCCACTTT.

This clone appeared a few times. The chain is built from TRBV30 and TRBJ1-4; 10 nucleotides agree with TRBD1. J gave up 7 bases and V 5 bases, and 4 bases lay outside the gene matches. Germline CDR1 is GTSNPN and CDR2 is SVGIG (reference sequence). CDR3 length: 13 amino acids. The CDR3 sequence is CAWLRDRGEKLFF. CDR3 DNA: TGTGCCTGGCTACGGGACAGGGGTGAAAAACTGTTTTTT.